What follows are 5 T cell receptor beta chains derived from one specimen sequenced in a study of T cells in Graves' hyperthyroidism and ophthalmopathy. Amplified TCR beta CDR3 regions came from RNA transcripts. When the TCR CDR3 underwent first-round RT-PCR, the HTBI primer set was used. Using its own MiXCR run on the multiplex PCR reads, TCRdb lists one record per CDR3 protein. The sample has hundreds of thousands of distinct CDR3 sequences, approximately 15% seen once; the top ten hold roughly an eighth. The sequenced sample consisted of blood. The receptors shown here come from a woman under 30 with Graves' hyperthyroidism.

The chain carries TRBV29-1 and TRBJ2-1, with 9 nucleotides matching TRBD2. Losses at the gene ends were 8 bases for V and 14 bases for J; bases not matched to a gene: 16. CDR1 SQVTM and CDR2 ANQGSEA come from the germline V gene. This CDR3 is built from 13 residues. This CDR3 is CSSGGASGMFEFF. CDR3 bases: TGCAGCTCCGGGGGGGCTAGCGGGATGTTCGAGTTCTTC.

The table lists this clonotype with many counts. J is TRBJ2-1 and V is TRBV12-3 or TRBV12-4, with TRBD2 identical over 11 bases. The CDR3 length is 19 residues. V lost 5 bases to trimming and J lost 0 bases; unmatched junction nucleotides: 12. This CDR3 reads CASSTSSGRLPSSYNEQFF. In DNA, the CDR3 is TGTGCCAGCAGTACGTCTAGCGGGAGGCTGCCTAGCTCCTACAATGAGCAGTTCTTC.

This clonotype came up a few times. The chain joins TRBV9 to TRBJ2-5, with TRBD1 matching over 9 bases. The junction had 2 bases not matched to a gene; V was cut back by 3 bases and J by 5 bases. Germline CDR1 reads SGDLS; CDR2 reads YYNGEE. The CDR3 extends over 13 amino acids. This CDR3 reads CASSGQGGETQYF. CDR3 nucleotides: TGTGCCAGCAGCGGACAGGGGGGGGAGACCCAGTACTTC.

This clonotype was counted ten times or more. CDR3 sequence reads: CSARSGRAYNEQFF. CDR3 in DNA: TGCAGTGCTCGTAGCGGGAGGGCCTACAATGAGCAGTTCTTC. The chain carries TRBV20-1 and TRBJ2-1; 11 bases map to TRBD2. The V and J ends lost 5 bases and 2 bases, in that order; junction bases with no gene match: 2. Germline lookup yields CDR1 DFQATT and CDR2 SNEGSKA (reference sequence). The CDR3 consists of 14 residues.

The gene calls are TRBV9 and TRBJ1-1; D not certain. Germline CDR1 reads SGDLS; CDR2 reads YYNGEE. V dropped 0 bases and J dropped 0 bases, with 6 bases sitting between them. The CDR3 contains 14 residues. In DNA, the CDR3 is TGTGCCAGCAGCGTAGAACAGTTGAACACTGAAGCTTTCTTT. This sequence encodes CASSVEQLNTEAFF.